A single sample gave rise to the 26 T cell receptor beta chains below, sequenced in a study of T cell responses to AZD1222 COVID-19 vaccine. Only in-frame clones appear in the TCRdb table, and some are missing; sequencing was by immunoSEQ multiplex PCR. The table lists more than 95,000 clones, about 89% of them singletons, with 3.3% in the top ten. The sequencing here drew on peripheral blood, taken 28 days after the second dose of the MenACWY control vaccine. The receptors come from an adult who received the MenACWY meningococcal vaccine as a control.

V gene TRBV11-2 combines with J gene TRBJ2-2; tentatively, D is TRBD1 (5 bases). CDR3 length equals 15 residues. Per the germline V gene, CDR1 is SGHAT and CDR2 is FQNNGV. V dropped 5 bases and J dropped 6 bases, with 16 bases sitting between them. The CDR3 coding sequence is TGTGCCAGCAGCCGAGCAGGGCGAAATGCCGGGGAGCTGTTTTTT. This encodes CASSRAGRNAGELFF. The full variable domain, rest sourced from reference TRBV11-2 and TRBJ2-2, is EAGVAQSPRYKIIEKRQSVAFWCNPISGHATLYWYQQILGQGPKLLIQFQNNGVVDDSQLPKDRFSAERLKGVDSTLKIQPAKLEDSAVYLCASSRAGRNAGELFFGEGSRLTVL.

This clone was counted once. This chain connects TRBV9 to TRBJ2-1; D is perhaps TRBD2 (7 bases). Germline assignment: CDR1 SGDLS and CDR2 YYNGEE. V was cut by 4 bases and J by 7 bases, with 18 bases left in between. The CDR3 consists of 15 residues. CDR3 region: CASSPARGGANEQFF. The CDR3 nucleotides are TGTGCCAGCAGCCCCGCCAGGGGAGGGGCTAATGAGCAGTTCTTC.

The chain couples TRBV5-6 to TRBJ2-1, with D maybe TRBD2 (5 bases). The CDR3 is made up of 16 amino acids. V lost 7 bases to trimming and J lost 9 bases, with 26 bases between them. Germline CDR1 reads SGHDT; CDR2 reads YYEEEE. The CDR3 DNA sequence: TGTGCCAGCTCGACGAAGGTGGAGGACTGGGTGGGTGAGCAGTTCTTC. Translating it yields CASSTKVEDWVGEQFF.

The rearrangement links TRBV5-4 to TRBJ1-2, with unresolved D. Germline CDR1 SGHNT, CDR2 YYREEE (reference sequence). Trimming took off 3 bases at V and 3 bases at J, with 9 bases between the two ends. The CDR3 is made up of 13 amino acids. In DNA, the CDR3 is TGTGCCAGCAGCTCGGGTGGGGACTATGGCTACACCTTC. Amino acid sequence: CASSSGGDYGYTF.

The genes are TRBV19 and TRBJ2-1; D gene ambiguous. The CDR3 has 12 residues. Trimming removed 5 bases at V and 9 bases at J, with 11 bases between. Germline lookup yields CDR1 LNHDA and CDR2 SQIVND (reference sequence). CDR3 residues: CASSAEFGEQFF. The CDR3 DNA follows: TGTGCCAGTAGTGCGGAGTTTGGTGAGCAGTTCTTC. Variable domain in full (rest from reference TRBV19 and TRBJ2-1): DGGITQSPKYLFRKEGQNVTLSCEQNLNHDAMYWYRQDPGQGLRLIYYSQIVNDFQKGDIAEGYSVSREKKESFPLTVTSAQKNPTAFYLCASSAEFGEQFFGPGTRLTVL.

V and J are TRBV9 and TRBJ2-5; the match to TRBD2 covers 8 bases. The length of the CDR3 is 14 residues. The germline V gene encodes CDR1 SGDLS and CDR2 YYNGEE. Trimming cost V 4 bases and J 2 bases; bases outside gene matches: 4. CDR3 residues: CASSMLAGQETQYF. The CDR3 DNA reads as TGTGCCAGCAGCATGTTAGCGGGGCAAGAGACCCAGTACTTC. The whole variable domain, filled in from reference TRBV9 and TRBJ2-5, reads DSGVTQTPKHLITATGQRVTLRCSPRSGDLSVYWYQQSLDQGLQFLIQYYNGEERAKGNILERFSAQQFPDLHSELNLSSLELGDSALYFCASSMLAGQETQYFGPGTRLLVL.

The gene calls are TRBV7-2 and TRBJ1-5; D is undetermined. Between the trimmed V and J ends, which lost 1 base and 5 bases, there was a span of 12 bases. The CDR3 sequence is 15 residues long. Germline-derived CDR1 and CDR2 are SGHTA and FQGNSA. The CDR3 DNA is TGTGCCAGCAGCTTAGTTCACAGCTCCGATCAGCCCCAGCATTTT. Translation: CASSLVHSSDQPQHF.

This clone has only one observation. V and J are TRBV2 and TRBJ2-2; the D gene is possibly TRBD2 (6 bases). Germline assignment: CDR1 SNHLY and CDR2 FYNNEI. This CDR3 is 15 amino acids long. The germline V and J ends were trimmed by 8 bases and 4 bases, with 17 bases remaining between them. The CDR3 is CASHLSRGGTGELFF. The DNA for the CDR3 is TGTGCCAGCCACCTGTCTAGGGGAGGCACCGGGGAGCTGTTTTTT.

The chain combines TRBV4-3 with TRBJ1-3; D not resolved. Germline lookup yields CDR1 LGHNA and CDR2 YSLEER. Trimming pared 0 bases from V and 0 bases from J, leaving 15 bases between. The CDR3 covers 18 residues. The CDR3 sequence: CASSQDSAGRSSGNTIYF. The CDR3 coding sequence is TGCGCCAGCAGCCAAGATTCGGCGGGCCGAAGCTCTGGAAACACCATATATTTT.

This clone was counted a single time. The DNA of the CDR3 is TGTGCCAGCAGTGAAGGGACAGGGAACGAGCAGTACTTC. Amino acids: CASSEGTGNEQYF. The chain combines TRBV6-1 with TRBJ2-7, with 8 bases fitting TRBD1. The CDR3 is made up of 13 amino acids. Per germline, CDR1 MNHNS and CDR2 SASEGT. V lost 1 base to trimming and J lost 5 bases; unmatched junction nucleotides: 1.

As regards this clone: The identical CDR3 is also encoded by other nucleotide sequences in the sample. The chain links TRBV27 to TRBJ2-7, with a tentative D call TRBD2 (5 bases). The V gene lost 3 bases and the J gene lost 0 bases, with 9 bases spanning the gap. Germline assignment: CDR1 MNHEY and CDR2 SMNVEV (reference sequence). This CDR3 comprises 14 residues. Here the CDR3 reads CASSFSGVSYEQYF. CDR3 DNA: TGTGCCAGCAGTTTTTCCGGGGTCTCCTACGAGCAGTACTTC.

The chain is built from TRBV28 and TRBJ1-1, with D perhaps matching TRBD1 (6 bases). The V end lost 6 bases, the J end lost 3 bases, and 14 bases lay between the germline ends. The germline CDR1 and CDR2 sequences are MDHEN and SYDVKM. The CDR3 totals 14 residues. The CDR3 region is CASRYRARDTEAFF. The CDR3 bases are TGTGCCAGCAGATACAGGGCGCGGGACACTGAAGCTTTCTTT.

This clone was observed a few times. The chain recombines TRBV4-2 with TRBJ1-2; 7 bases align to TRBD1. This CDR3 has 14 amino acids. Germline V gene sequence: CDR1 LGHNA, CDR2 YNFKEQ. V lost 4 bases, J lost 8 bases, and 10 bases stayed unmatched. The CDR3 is CASSRPGQSNGYTF. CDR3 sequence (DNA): TGTGCCAGCAGCCGACCGGGACAGTCCAACGGCTACACCTTC.

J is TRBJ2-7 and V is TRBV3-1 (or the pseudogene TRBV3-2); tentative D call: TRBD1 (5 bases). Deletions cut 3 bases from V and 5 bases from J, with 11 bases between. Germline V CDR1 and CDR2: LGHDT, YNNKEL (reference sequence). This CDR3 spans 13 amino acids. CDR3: CASSQIRGNEQYF. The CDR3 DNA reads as TGTGCCAGCAGCCAGATAAGGGGTAACGAGCAGTACTTC.

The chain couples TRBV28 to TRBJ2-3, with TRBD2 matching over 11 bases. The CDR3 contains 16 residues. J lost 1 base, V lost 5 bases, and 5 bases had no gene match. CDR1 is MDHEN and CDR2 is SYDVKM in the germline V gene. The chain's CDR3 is CASSTPTSGGTDTQYF. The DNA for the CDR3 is TGTGCCAGCAGTACTCCGACTAGCGGGGGCACAGATACGCAGTATTTT.

CDR3 nucleotides: TGTGCCAGCGCGACAGGGAACGGAAACACCATATATTTT. Residues: CASATGNGNTIYF. The chain combines TRBV2 with TRBJ1-3; 7 bases line up with TRBD1. Germline V CDR1 and CDR2: SNHLY, FYNNEI. The CDR3 has 13 amino acids. Losses at the gene ends were 8 bases for V and 4 bases for J; bases not matched to a gene: 5. The full variable domain, with the rest looked up from reference TRBV2 and TRBJ1-3, is EPEVTQTPSHQVTQMGQEVILRCVPISNHLYFYWYRQILGQKVEFLVSFYNNEISEKSEIFDDQFSVERPDGSNFTLKIRSTKLEDSAMYFCASATGNGNTIYFGEGSWLTVV.

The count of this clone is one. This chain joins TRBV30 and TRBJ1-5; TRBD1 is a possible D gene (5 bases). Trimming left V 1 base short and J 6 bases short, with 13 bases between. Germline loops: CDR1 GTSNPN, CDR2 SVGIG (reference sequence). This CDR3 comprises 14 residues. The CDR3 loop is CAWSGGPGGQPQHF. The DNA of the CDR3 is TGTGCCTGGAGTGGTGGACCGGGGGGTCAGCCCCAGCATTTT.

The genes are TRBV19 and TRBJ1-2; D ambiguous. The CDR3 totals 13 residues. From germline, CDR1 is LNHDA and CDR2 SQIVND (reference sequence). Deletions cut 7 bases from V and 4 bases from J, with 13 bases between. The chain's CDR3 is CASTPRQTYGYTF. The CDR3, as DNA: TGTGCCAGTACCCCTAGGCAGACCTATGGCTACACCTTC. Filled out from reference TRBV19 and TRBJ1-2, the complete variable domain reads DGGITQSPKYLFRKEGQNVTLSCEQNLNHDAMYWYRQDPGQGLRLIYYSQIVNDFQKGDIAEGYSVSREKKESFPLTVTSAQKNPTAFYLCASTPRQTYGYTFGSGTRLTVV.

CDR3 DNA: TGTGCCAGTAGTATGTGGGACAGGGTGGAGACCCAGTACTTC. It codes for CASSMWDRVETQYF. The genes are TRBV19 and TRBJ2-5; 9 bases align to TRBD1. This CDR3 region has 14 residues. Germline-derived CDR1 and CDR2 are LNHDA and SQIVND (reference sequence). The V gene end was trimmed by 3 bases and the J gene end by 5 bases; junction bases not matched to a gene: 4. The full variable domain, in which reference TRBV19 and TRBJ2-5 provide the parts outside the CDR3, is DGGITQSPKYLFRKEGQNVTLSCEQNLNHDAMYWYRQDPGQGLRLIYYSQIVNDFQKGDIAEGYSVSREKKESFPLTVTSAQKNPTAFYLCASSMWDRVETQYFGPGTRLLVL.

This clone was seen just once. In nucleotides, the CDR3 is TGCGCCAGCAGCTTGGACAGGGAAACCTACAATGAGCAGTTCTTC. The encoded protein is CASSLDRETYNEQFF. The chain couples TRBV5-1 to TRBJ2-1, with D possibly TRBD1 on 6 matching bases. V was shortened by 0 bases and J by 2 bases, with 9 bases between the two germline ends. From germline, CDR1 is SGHRS and CDR2 YFSETQ. CDR3 length equals 15 residues.

CDR3 protein: CASRAGPSVYEQYF. In nucleotides, the CDR3 is TGCGCCAGCAGGGCCGGGCCATCTGTATACGAGCAGTACTTC. The J gene is TRBJ2-7, the V gene TRBV5-1; D uncertain. The CDR3 runs 14 residues. V gave up 5 bases and J gave up 4 bases, with 16 bases separating them. Germline V CDR1 and CDR2: SGHRS, YFSETQ.

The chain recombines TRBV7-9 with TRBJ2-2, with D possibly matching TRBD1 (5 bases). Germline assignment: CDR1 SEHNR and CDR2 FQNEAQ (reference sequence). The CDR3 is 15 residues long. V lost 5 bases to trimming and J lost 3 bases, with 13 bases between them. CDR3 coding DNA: TGTGCCAGCAGCCCCGACAGCAGAGACACCGGGGAGCTGTTTTTT. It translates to CASSPDSRDTGELFF.

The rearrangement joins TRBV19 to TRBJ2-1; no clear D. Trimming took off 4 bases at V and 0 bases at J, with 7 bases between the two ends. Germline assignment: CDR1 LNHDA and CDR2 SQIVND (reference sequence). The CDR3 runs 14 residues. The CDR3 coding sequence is TGTGCCAGTAGTAGGGCAGCCTCCTACAATGAGCAGTTCTTC. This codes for CASSRAASYNEQFF. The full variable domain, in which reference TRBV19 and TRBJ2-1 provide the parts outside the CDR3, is DGGITQSPKYLFRKEGQNVTLSCEQNLNHDAMYWYRQDPGQGLRLIYYSQIVNDFQKGDIAEGYSVSREKKESFPLTVTSAQKNPTAFYLCASSRAASYNEQFFGPGTRLTVL.

Here the CDR3 DNA reads TGTGCCAGCAGCCAGGGGGTAGAGACCCAGTACTTC. Translating it yields CASSQGVETQYF. The chain employs TRBV7-3 and TRBJ2-5; 7 positions agree with TRBD1. This CDR3 comprises 12 residues. Germline CDR1 and CDR2: SGHTA and FQGTGA. V shed 5 bases and J 4 bases; nucleotides not matched to a gene: 1.

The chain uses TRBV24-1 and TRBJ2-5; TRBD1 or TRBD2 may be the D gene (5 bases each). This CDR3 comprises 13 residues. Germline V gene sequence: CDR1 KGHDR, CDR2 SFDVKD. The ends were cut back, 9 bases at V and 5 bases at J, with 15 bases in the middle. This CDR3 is CATSTEGRETQYF. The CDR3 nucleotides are TGTGCCACCTCGACAGAGGGGCGGGAGACCCAGTACTTC.

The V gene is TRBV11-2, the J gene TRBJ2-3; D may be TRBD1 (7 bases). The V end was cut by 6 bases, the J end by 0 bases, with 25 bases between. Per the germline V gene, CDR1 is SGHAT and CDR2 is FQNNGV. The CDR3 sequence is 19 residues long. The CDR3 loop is CASRNPGRQGQFSTDTQYF. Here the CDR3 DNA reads TGTGCCAGCAGAAACCCCGGGAGACAGGGACAATTTAGCACAGATACGCAGTATTTT. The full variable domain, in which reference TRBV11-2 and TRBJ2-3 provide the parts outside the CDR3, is EAGVAQSPRYKIIEKRQSVAFWCNPISGHATLYWYQQILGQGPKLLIQFQNNGVVDDSQLPKDRFSAERLKGVDSTLKIQPAKLEDSAVYLCASRNPGRQGQFSTDTQYFGPGTRLTVL.